One and the same sample provided the 17 T cell receptor beta chains below, sequenced in a study of blood T cell repertoires in COVID-19. Clones were read by immunoSEQ multiplex PCR, and TCRdb kept only the in-frame ones, dropping some. The sample contains about 120,000 clones, 70% to 80% of which appear only once. The sample taken for sequencing was peripheral blood. All receptors come from a human donor in a cohort sampled during active COVID-19.

The rearrangement uses TRBV11-1 and TRBJ2-1, with 9 bases matching TRBD2. Germline V lookup: CDR1 SGHAT, CDR2 FQDESV (reference sequence). The CDR3 length is 14 residues. The V and J ends lost 10 bases and 6 bases, in that order; junction bases with no gene match: 10. The CDR3 is CATGRGSGSNEQFF. Here the CDR3 DNA reads TGTGCCACTGGGAGGGGTAGCGGGAGCAATGAGCAGTTCTTC.

This clone was seen only a few times. The chain carries TRBV5-6 and TRBJ1-6; perhaps TRBD1 as D (5 bases). Trimming cost V 4 bases and J 11 bases, with 19 bases left between them. Germline loops: CDR1 SGHDT, CDR2 YYEEEE. The CDR3 runs to 15 residues. The CDR3 reads CASSRGLTPGTPLHF. The CDR3 nucleotides read TGTGCCAGCAGCCGGGGACTTACCCCTGGGACACCCCTCCACTTT.

The table lists this clone with a count of one. The chain employs TRBV3-1 (or the pseudogene TRBV3-2) and TRBJ1-4; the match to TRBD1 covers 7 bases. This CDR3 is built from 15 residues. Germline CDR1 reads LGHDT; CDR2 reads YNNKEL (reference sequence). The junction had 8 bases not matched to a gene; V was cut back by 5 bases and J by 5 bases. The DNA for the CDR3 is TGTGCCAGCAGCGGTACAGGGGTAGGGAATGAAAAACTGTTTTTT. The encoded protein is CASSGTGVGNEKLFF.

The chain employs TRBV27 and TRBJ2-6; perhaps TRBD1 as D (6 bases). This CDR3 has 16 residues. Trimming pared 5 bases from V and 1 base from J, leaving 12 bases between. The germline V gene encodes CDR1 MNHEY and CDR2 SMNVEV (reference sequence). The CDR3 sequence is CASSRSGVSGANVLTF. In DNA, the CDR3 is TGTGCCAGCAGTAGATCAGGGGTATCTGGGGCCAACGTCCTGACTTTC.

This sequence joins TRBV20-1 and TRBJ1-5, with 8 nucleotides matching TRBD1. V gave up 3 bases and J gave up 9 bases; unmatched junction bases: 13. The CDR3 covers 15 residues. In germline, CDR1 is DFQATT, CDR2 SNEGSKA (reference sequence). The CDR3 region has the DNA TGCAGTGCTAGTCCCGCCAGGGGGCGCTTGCCGCCCCAGCATTTT. This sequence encodes CSASPARGRLPPQHF.

The genes are TRBV30 and TRBJ2-7; TRBD2 is a possible D gene (5 bases). Per germline, CDR1 GTSNPN and CDR2 SVGIG (reference sequence). With 2 bases removed from V and 5 bases from J, the gap between germline ends came to 10 bases. This CDR3 spans 12 amino acids. The CDR3: CAWSRGVHEQYF. In DNA, the CDR3 is TGTGCCTGGAGTCGGGGTGTCCACGAGCAGTACTTC.

V gene TRBV30 combines with J gene TRBJ1-6; D is undetermined. Germline loops: CDR1 GTSNPN, CDR2 SVGIG (reference sequence). The V and J ends lost 0 bases and 7 bases respectively, with 7 bases between them. This CDR3 comprises 13 residues. The CDR3 region has the DNA TGTGCCTGGAGTGTACGGGAAAATTCACCCCTCCACTTT. It specifies CAWSVRENSPLHF.

The J gene is TRBJ2-7, the V gene TRBV14, with a weak D call TRBD2 (6 bases). The CDR3 loop spans 16 amino acids. The V gene's germline CDR1 is SGHDN and CDR2 FVKESK. The V and J ends lost 0 bases and 1 base respectively, with 13 bases between them. DNA for the CDR3: TGTGCCAGCAGCCAAGATAGGAGGGGTAGTTCCTACGAGCAGTACTTC. This encodes CASSQDRRGSSYEQYF.

The rearrangement uses TRBV3-1 (or the pseudogene TRBV3-2) and TRBJ2-5; 10 bases match TRBD2. Germline values: CDR1 LGHDT, CDR2 YNNKEL (reference sequence). With 4 bases clipped from V and 0 bases from J, the junction kept 2 bases outside the gene matches. The CDR3 has 15 residues. CDR3 region: CASSRLAGDQETQYF. The CDR3 coding sequence is TGTGCCAGCAGCCGGCTAGCGGGGGACCAAGAGACCCAGTACTTC.

The chain combines TRBV4-2 with TRBJ1-1, with D maybe TRBD1 (6 bases). The CDR3 sequence is 13 residues long. Germline V gene lookup returns CDR1 LGHNA and CDR2 YNFKEQ. V lost 4 bases to trimming and J lost 6 bases, with 12 bases between them. CDR3 amino acids: CASSREQGAEAFF. CDR3 DNA: TGTGCCAGCAGCCGCGAACAGGGCGCTGAAGCTTTCTTT.

V usage is TRBV28 and J usage is TRBJ2-4, with 7 bases identical to TRBD1. Germline V lookup: CDR1 MDHEN, CDR2 SYDVKM. The length of the CDR3 is 13 residues. The junction had 3 bases not matched to a gene; V was cut back by 2 bases and J by 8 bases. The CDR3 region has the DNA TGTGCCAGCAGTTTACCAGGGGGAGACATTCAGTACTTC. Encoded protein: CASSLPGGDIQYF.

The J gene is TRBJ1-1, the V gene TRBV29-1; tentative D call: TRBD1 (6 bases). CDR3 length equals 13 residues. In germline, CDR1 is SQVTM, CDR2 ANQGSEA. Trimming cost V 7 bases and J 4 bases, with 16 bases left between them. CDR3 in DNA: TGCAGCGCCCACCCGGGGGGCGGCACTGAAGCTTTCTTT. Protein sequence: CSAHPGGGTEAFF.

The V gene is TRBV4-1, the J gene TRBJ2-7; TRBD2 agrees at 7 bases. CDR1 and CDR2 (germline): MGHRA, YSYEKL. The junction had 6 bases not matched to a gene; V was cut back by 4 bases and J by 0 bases. This CDR3 comprises 15 residues. This CDR3 reads CASSPLGGSSYEQYF. The CDR3 DNA reads TGCGCCAGCAGCCCTCTTGGCGGGAGCTCCTACGAGCAGTACTTC.

This chain joins TRBV2 and TRBJ1-1; a possible D gene is TRBD1 (6 bases). The ends were cut back, 11 bases at V and 4 bases at J, with 20 bases in the middle. This CDR3 has 14 residues. CDR1 is SNHLY and CDR2 is FYNNEI in the germline V gene. The CDR3 loop is CAGGAGEGSTEAFF. The CDR3 nucleotides read TGTGCCGGTGGGGCAGGGGAAGGGAGCACTGAAGCTTTCTTT.

This clone was counted only a few times. The rearrangement uses TRBV5-6 and TRBJ1-6, with 8 bases fitting TRBD1. Germline V gene lookup returns CDR1 SGHDT and CDR2 YYEEEE. With 4 bases clipped from V and 5 bases from J, the junction kept 2 bases outside the gene matches. This CDR3 region has 14 residues. The CDR3 sequence: CASSETGDNSPLHF. DNA of the CDR3: TGTGCCAGCAGCGAGACAGGGGATAATTCACCCCTCCACTTT.

J is TRBJ2-7 and V is TRBV28; 8 nucleotides match TRBD2. Germline lookup yields CDR1 MDHEN and CDR2 SYDVKM. The CDR3 contains 14 residues. V lost 6 bases, J lost 2 bases, and 6 bases stayed unmatched. The DNA for the CDR3 is TGTGCCAGCAGACCAGCGGGAGTGGCCTACGAGCAGTACTTC. Protein sequence: CASRPAGVAYEQYF.

The J gene is TRBJ1-1, the V gene TRBV21-1; TRBD1 was called by the table and not checked on the DNA. TRBV21-1 is classified as a pseudogene. The length of the CDR3 is 19 residues. CDR3 in DNA: TGTGCCAGCAGCAAAAAATGGGGTTCGTTAAGGGACAGCAACACAGAAGCTTTCTTT. It specifies CASSKKWGSLRDSNTEAFF.